This TCR beta chain was found in a study of blood T cell repertoires in COVID-19. The wider study: Sites across the United States, Italy and Spain contributed samples from acute and convalescent COVID-19. T cells, B-cell-depleted T cells, or PBMCs provided the cDNA or gDNA that served as material.

Per the original methods: Estimated nucleated cell counts came from reference gene primer amplification. Only in-frame clones appear in the TCRdb table, and some are missing; sequencing was by immunoSEQ multiplex PCR. The DNA was the basis for D and trimming; V, J and clone size are from that table. Of approximately 170,000 clones in the sample, more than 60% were seen once. Germline V gene sequence: CDR1 SGHTA, CDR2 FQGNSA. The CDR3 spans 15 residues. The V and J ends lost 3 bases and 2 bases respectively, with 13 bases between them. The clonotype originates from a woman aged 50 to 65 with acute or convalescent COVID-19. This rearrangement joins TRBV7-2 to TRBJ1-2, with a weak D call TRBD1 (5 bases). The source material was peripheral blood. CDR3 nucleotide sequence: TGTGCCAGCAGCTTCGGTTATGGGGCGAACTATGGCTACACCTTC. Protein: CASSFGYGANYGYTF.